This T cell receptor beta chain was identified in a study of shared clonotypes between healthy human individuals. Naive CD8 cells lacked CD45RO, underwent positive selection for CCR7 and left out terminally differentiated effector memory CD45RA+ cells. Germline CDR1 is MNHEY and CDR2 is SMNVEV (reference sequence). The CDR3 runs 15 residues. V dropped 2 bases and J dropped 4; count of bases not matched to a gene: 4. Method: immunoSEQ multiplex PCR; TCRdb's copy keeps in-frame clones and lacks some. Of about 800,000 clones in the sample, approximately 96% were seen once. This receptor was taken from a man aged 30 to 45 in good health. The specimen sequenced was naive CD8+ T cells sorted from blood. The chain has TRBV27 and TRBJ1-4; 7 nucleotides line up with TRBD1. CDR3 in DNA: TGTGCCAGCAGTTTAATGACAGGGCTTAATGAAAAACTGTTTTTT. Its protein product is CASSLMTGLNEKLFF.